One sample yielded the 11 T cell receptor beta chains listed below, sequenced in a study of breast tumors, draining lymph nodes, adjacent tissues. Breast cancer patients provided tissue from their axillary draining lymph nodes. MiXCR, run by TCRdb on the multiplex PCR reads, gives a single entry per CDR3 protein. The sample comprises about 200,000 distinct CDR3 sequences, 31% of which are singletons, and approximately 4.5% rests with the top ten. The sequencing sample was made of axillary lymph node tissue. The receptors originated from a female donor with breast cancer. Some clones in this sample may be carry-over from other donors' samples.

With regard to this clonotype: A read error is possible here, since a much larger clone lies one base away. This CDR3 fails to terminate in the conserved phenylalanine or tryptophan, so it likely reflects a read error. CDR3 amino acids: CASSPIRGQGSNEQFS. Here the CDR3 DNA reads TGTGCCAGTAGTCCCATCCGGGGACAGGGAAGCAATGAGCAGTTCTCC. V and J are TRBV19 and TRBJ2-1, with 9 bases that match TRBD1. The CDR3 totals 16 residues. Trimming removed 5 bases from V and 6 bases from J; junction bases left unmatched: 11. Germline CDR1 reads LNHDA; CDR2 reads SQIVND (reference sequence).

The rearrangement links TRBV2 to TRBJ2-7; possible D gene TRBD1, 6 bases. Per the germline V gene, CDR1 is SNHLY and CDR2 is FYNNEI. CDR3 length: 15 residues. The V end was cut by 10 bases, the J end by 3 bases, with 22 bases between. The chain's CDR3 is CATQDPRDTYYEQYF. In DNA form, the CDR3 reads TGTGCCACCCAGGACCCCCGGGACACGTACTACGAGCAGTACTTC.

With respect to this clonotype: A much larger clone differs by one base, so this may be a read error. The chain is built from TRBV18 and TRBJ1-2, with TRBD1 matching 8 bases. Germline CDR1 and CDR2: KGHSH and LQKENI. J gave up 8 bases and V 5 bases, and 10 bases lay outside the gene matches. The CDR3 runs 14 residues. The CDR3 sequence is CASSSDRVKEGYTF. CDR3 DNA: TGTGCCAGCTCATCGGACAGGGTGAAGGAAGGCTACACCTTC.

V is TRBV11-2 and J is TRBJ1-4; no reliable D call. The CDR3 is 17 amino acids. Germline assignment: CDR1 SGHAT and CDR2 FQNNGV. V was shortened by 6 bases and J by 2 bases, with 19 bases between the two germline ends. The CDR3 spells CASSRTSGRATNEKLFF. DNA of the CDR3: TGTGCCAGCAGTCGTACTAGCGGGAGGGCTACTAATGAAAAACTGTTTTTT.

This clonotype was counted ten times or more. The chain uses TRBV20-1 and TRBJ2-5; 11 bases match TRBD2. The CDR3 is 19 residues long. Per the germline V gene, CDR1 is DFQATT and CDR2 is SNEGSKA (reference sequence). V shed 6 bases, J shed 1 base, and the junction held 19 bases outside the gene matches. The DNA of the CDR3 is TGCAGTGCCCCCGATCTCCTAGCGGGGGGTGTTAAGGGCCAAGAGACCCAGTACTTC. This codes for CSAPDLLAGGVKGQETQYF.

This clonotype was seen many times. The gene calls are TRBV9 and TRBJ2-7; TRBD2 might be the D (5 bases). V dropped 0 bases and J dropped 6 bases, with 16 bases sitting between them. The length of the CDR3 is 15 residues. Germline V gives CDR1 SGDLS, CDR2 YYNGEE. DNA for the CDR3: TGTGCCAGCAGCGTAGAACCCTCTAGCTGGGGCGAGCAGTACTTC. It is translated as CASSVEPSSWGEQYF.

This clonotype occurred many times. J is TRBJ2-1 and V is TRBV20-1; D ambiguous. This CDR3 has 11 residues. Germline CDR1 reads DFQATT; CDR2 reads SNEGSKA (reference sequence). V was clipped by 4 bases and J by 9 bases, with 10 bases between them. CDR3 sequence reads: CSATDLGEQFF. CDR3 coding DNA: TGCAGTGCTACGGACCTCGGTGAGCAGTTCTTC.

This clonotype was observed many times. The chain carries TRBV6-1 and TRBJ1-4; D is perhaps TRBD1 (5 bases). The length of the CDR3 is 13 residues. Trimming removed 8 bases at V and 3 bases at J, with 10 bases between. Germline CDR1 and CDR2: MNHNS and SASEGT. CDR3 coding DNA: TGTGCCAGCGACAGTGGCGCTAATGAAAAACTGTTTTTT. This gives the protein CASDSGANEKLFF.

As for this clonotype: One end of the junction varies from germline; a read error may be responsible. V gene TRBV7-2 combines with J gene TRBJ2-5; TRBD1 might be the D (6 bases). CDR1 SGHTA and CDR2 FQGNSA come from the germline V gene. This CDR3 comprises 12 residues. The CDR3 spells CASSLNRETQCF. As DNA, the CDR3 is TGTGCCAGCAGCTTGAACAGGGAGACCCAGTGCTTC. Variable domain in full (rest from reference TRBV7-2 and TRBJ2-5): GAGVSQSPSNKVTEKGKDVELRCDPISGHTALYWYRQSLGQGLEFLIYFQGNSAPDKSGLPSDRFSAERTGGSVSTLTIQRTQQEDSAVYLCASSLNRETQCFGPGTRLLVL.

The rearrangement joins TRBV24-1 to TRBJ2-3; D assignment may be TRBD1 or TRBD2 (6 bases each). The CDR3 spans 15 residues. The ends were cut back, 5 bases at V and 8 bases at J, with 19 bases in the middle. The germline CDR1 and CDR2 sequences are KGHDR and SFDVKD. The CDR3 DNA is TGTGCCACCAGTGCTCGGGGGCAGACCCAGGGTACGCAGTATTTT. Protein product: CATSARGQTQGTQYF.

J is TRBJ1-2 and V is TRBV28; 7 nucleotides line up with TRBD1. J was trimmed by 2 bases and V by 8 bases; bases with no gene match: 2. The CDR3 covers 12 residues. Germline CDR1 MDHEN, CDR2 SYDVKM. CDR3 amino acids: CASAQGNYGYTF. The CDR3 nucleotides are TGTGCCAGCGCACAGGGGAACTATGGCTACACCTTC.